This T cell receptor (beta chain) stems from a study of blood T cell repertoires in COVID-19. As for the study in general: Sites in the United States, Italy and Spain provided acute and convalescent COVID-19 samples. Nucleic acid was either cDNA or gDNA, and it came from T cells, B-cell-depleted T cells, or PBMCs.

V lost 3 bases and J lost 5, with 12 bases in between. Germline CDR1 is KGHDR and CDR2 is SFDVKD. The CDR3 consists of 14 residues. Recovery among Cohort 3 donors was established by two negative PCRs, clearance, or symptom resolution. Under the authors' procedure: Researchers report that nucleated cell counts were estimated from reference gene primer amplification. The assay was immunoSEQ multiplex PCR, and TCRdb's table has in-frame clones only and misses some. That table is the source of V, J and clone size, and D and trimming were worked out from the DNA. The data contain just over 150,000 clones, over 75% of them singletons.

The sequenced sample was PBMCs or T cells enriched from blood (not recorded which). The sequence was collected from a woman aged 45 to 65 who had recovered from COVID-19. This chain links TRBV24-1 with TRBJ2-5; TRBD2 might be the D (6 bases). CDR3 residues: CATSDGGVVETQYF. The CDR3 DNA is TGTGCCACCAGTGATGGAGGGGTGGTGGAGACCCAGTACTTC.